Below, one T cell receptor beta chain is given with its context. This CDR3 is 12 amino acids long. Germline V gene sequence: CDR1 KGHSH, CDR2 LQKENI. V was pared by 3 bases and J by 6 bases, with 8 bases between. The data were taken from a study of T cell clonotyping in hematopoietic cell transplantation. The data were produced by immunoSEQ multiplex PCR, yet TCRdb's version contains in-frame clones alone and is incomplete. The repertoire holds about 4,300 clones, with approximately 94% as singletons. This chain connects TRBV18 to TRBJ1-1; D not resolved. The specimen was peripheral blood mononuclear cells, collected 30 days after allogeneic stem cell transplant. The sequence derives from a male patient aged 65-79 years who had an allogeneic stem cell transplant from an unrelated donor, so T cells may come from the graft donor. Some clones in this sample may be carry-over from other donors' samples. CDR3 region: CASSPNYPEAFF. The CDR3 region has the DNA TGTGCCAGCTCACCTAACTATCCTGAAGCTTTCTTT.